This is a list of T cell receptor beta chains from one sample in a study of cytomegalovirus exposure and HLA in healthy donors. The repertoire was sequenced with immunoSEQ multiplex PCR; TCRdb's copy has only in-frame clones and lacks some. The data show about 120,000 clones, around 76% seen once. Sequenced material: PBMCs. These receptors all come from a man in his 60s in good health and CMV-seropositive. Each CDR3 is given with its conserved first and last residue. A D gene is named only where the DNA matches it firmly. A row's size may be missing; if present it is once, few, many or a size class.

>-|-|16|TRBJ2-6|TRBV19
TGTGCCAGTAGTATTTCGTCGCGCTCTGGGGCCAACGTCCTGACTTTC
CASSISSRSGANVLTF
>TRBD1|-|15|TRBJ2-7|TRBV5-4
TGTGCCAGCAGCCCCGACAGGGGGCGCGCCTACGAGCAGTACTTC
CASSPDRGRAYEQYF
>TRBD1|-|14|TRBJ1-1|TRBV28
TGTGCCAGCAGACTCGCGGGACAGGGCGTTGAAGCTTTCTTT
CASRLAGQGVEAFF
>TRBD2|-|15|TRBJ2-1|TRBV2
TGTGCCAGCAGTGAGAGGCTAGCGGCATACAATGAGCAGTTCTTC
CASSERLAAYNEQFF
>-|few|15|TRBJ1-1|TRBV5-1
TGCGCCAGCAGCCCGGGAGGGGGAGAGGGCACTGAAGCTTTCTTT
CASSPGGGEGTEAFF
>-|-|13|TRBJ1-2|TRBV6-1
TGTGCCAGCAGTGTTACAGGGAACTATGGCTACACCTTC
CASSVTGNYGYTF
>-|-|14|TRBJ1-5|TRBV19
TGTGCCAGTAGTTGGCAGGGTGGGAATCAGCCCCAGCATTTT
CASSWQGGNQPQHF
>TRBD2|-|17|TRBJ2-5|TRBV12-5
TGTGCTAGTGGTTTGGTACTAGCGGGGGTTAACGGGGAGACCCAGTACTTC
CASGLVLAGVNGETQYF
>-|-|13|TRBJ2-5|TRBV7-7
TGTGCTAGCAGCGTCCGGGACTCCATGACCCAGTACTTC
CASSVRDSMTQYF
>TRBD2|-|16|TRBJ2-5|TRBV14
TGTGCCAGCAGCCACCGACTAGCGGGGCCTTATGAGACCCAGTACTTC
CASSHRLAGPYETQYF
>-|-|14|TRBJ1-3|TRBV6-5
TGTGCCAGCAGTACAGGGCTCTCTGGAAACACCATATATTTT
CASSTGLSGNTIYF
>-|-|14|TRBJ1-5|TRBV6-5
TGTGCCAGCAACCACAGGGATAGCAATCAGCCCCAGCATTTT
CASNHRDSNQPQHF
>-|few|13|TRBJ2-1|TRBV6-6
TGTGCTACACGAAGCGGCAGCTACAATGAGCAGTTCTTC
CATRSGSYNEQFF
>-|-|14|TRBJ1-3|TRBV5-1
TGCGCCAGCAGCTTGGACCGGGTTGGAAACACCATATATTTT
CASSLDRVGNTIYF
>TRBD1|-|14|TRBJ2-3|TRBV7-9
TGTGCCAGCAGCCGGACAGGGGGCACAGATACGCAGTATTTT
CASSRTGGTDTQYF
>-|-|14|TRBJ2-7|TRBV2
TGTGCCAGCAGTGATCAGGGGACCACCTACGAGCAGTACTTC
CASSDQGTTYEQYF
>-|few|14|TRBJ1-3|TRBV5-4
TGTGCCAGCAGCTCCTCAGGGCTTGGAAACACCATATATTTT
CASSSSGLGNTIYF
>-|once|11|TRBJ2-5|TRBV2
TGTGCCAGCAGCGGAGACAGTTTTAGTCACTTC
CASSGDSFSHF
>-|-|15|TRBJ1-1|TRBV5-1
TGCGCCAGCGCCTCCCAGGAGGGCGATGGAACTGAAGCTTTCTTT
CASASQEGDGTEAFF
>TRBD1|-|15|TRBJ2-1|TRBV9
TGTGCCAGCAGCGGGGGGACAGATTTTTACAATGAGCAGTTCTTC
CASSGGTDFYNEQFF
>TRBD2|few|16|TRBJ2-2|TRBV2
TGTGCCAGCAGTAAGACTAGCGGGAGTGGATCGGGGGAGCTGTTTTTT
CASSKTSGSGSGELFF
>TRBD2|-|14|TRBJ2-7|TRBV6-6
TGTGCCAGCAGTCGACTAGCGGGAGGGTACAAGCAGTACTTC
CASSRLAGGYKQYF
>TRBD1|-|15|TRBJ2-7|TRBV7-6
TGTGCCAGCAGCTTAGGTCCGGGACAGGGCTACGAGCAGTACTTC
CASSLGPGQGYEQYF
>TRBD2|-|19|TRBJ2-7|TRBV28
TGTGCCAGCAGTCCAAGAGGCCTGGGGGCTAGCGGGGGGAACTACGAGCAGTACTTC
CASSPRGLGASGGNYEQYF
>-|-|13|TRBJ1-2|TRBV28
TGTGCCAGCTCATGGGAGGGCGACTATGGCTACACCTTC
CASSWEGDYGYTF
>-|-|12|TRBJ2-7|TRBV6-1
TGTGCCAGCAAGTCAGGGGCCCGGGAGCAGTACTTC
CASKSGAREQYF
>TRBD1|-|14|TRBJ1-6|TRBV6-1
TGTGCCAGCATGGGGGACAGGATGAATTCACCCCTCCACTTT
CASMGDRMNSPLHF
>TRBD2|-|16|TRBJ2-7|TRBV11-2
TGTGCCAGCAGCTTAGCCCCTAGCGGGGGAACCTACGAGCAGTACTTC
CASSLAPSGGTYEQYF
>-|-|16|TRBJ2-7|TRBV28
TGTGCCAGCAGTTTATTTTCCGCCAGGGGGGACTACGAGCAGTACTTC
CASSLFSARGDYEQYF
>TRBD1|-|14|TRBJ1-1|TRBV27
TGTGCCAGCAGTATTCGGAGGGGGCAAACTGAAGCTTTCTTT
CASSIRRGQTEAFF
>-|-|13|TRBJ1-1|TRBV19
TGTGCCAGTAGTATCACGGGGGACACTGAAGCTTTCTTT
CASSITGDTEAFF
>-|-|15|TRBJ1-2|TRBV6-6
TGTGCCAGCAGTTTATCGGGACTCGACGCTTTTGGCTACACCTTC
CASSLSGLDAFGYTF
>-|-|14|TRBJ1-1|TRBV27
TGTGCCAGCAGTTTAATGGGATCAACGGAGGGGGCTTTCTTT
CASSLMGSTEGAFF
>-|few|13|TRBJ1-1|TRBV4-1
TGCGCCAGCAGCCAAACACAGAACACTGAAGCTTTCTTT
CASSQTQNTEAFF
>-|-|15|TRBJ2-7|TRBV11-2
TGTGCCAGCAGCTTAGGTCAGGGCCATCCTTACGAGCAGTACTTC
CASSLGQGHPYEQYF
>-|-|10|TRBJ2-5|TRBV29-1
TGCAGCGTCGGGCAAGAGACCCAGTACTTC
CSVGQETQYF
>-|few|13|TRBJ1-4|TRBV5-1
TGCGCCAGCAGCTTGGGACTAAATGAAAAACTGTTTTTT
CASSLGLNEKLFF